These T cell receptor beta chains were read from a single sample in a study of cytomegalovirus exposure and HLA in healthy donors. TCRdb's copy holds only in-frame clones and misses some; the assay was immunoSEQ multiplex PCR. The sample includes some 180,000 clones, about 82% of them seen just once. Material for sequencing was PBMCs. The receptor set was obtained from a man younger than 35 in good health and CMV-seronegative. Both conserved end residues are part of each CDR3. The order of the fields is clone size, J gene, V gene, D gene, CDR3 DNA, CDR3 protein. A D gene is named only where the DNA matches it firmly. Expanded clones are given a class, and other clones once, few, many or no size at all.

>-|TRBJ2-5|TRBV10-3|-
TGTGCCATCAGAGGGGGTCCGCAACAAGAGACCCAGTACTTC
CAIRGGPQQETQYF
>-|TRBJ1-6|TRBV6-4|TRBD1
TGTGCCAGCAGTGACTCGAACAGGGGAGATTCACCCCTCCACTTT
CASSDSNRGDSPLHF
>-|TRBJ2-6|TRBV29-1|-
TGCAGCGCACTAACAGGGTCTGGGGCCAACGTCCTGACTTTC
CSALTGSGANVLTF
>-|TRBJ1-2|TRBV27|-
TGTGCCAGCAGTTCAGGGGCTGGGGATGGCTACACCTTC
CASSSGAGDGYTF
>-|TRBJ1-2|TRBV5-4|-
TGTGCCAGCAGCTTGGGGGTGAGGGACTATGGCTACACCTTC
CASSLGVRDYGYTF
>-|TRBJ2-7|TRBV5-1|-
TGCGCCAGCAGACGAATGGACGGGGCCTACGAGCAGTACTTC
CASRRMDGAYEQYF
>-|TRBJ2-5|TRBV25-1|-
TGTGCCAGCAGTGAATGGGGGAGGGAGACCCAGTACTTC
CASSEWGRETQYF
>-|TRBJ2-4|TRBV5-5|-
TGTGCCAGCAGCTTGCCTAGCTATCCCAAAAACATTCAGTACTTC
CASSLPSYPKNIQYF
>once|TRBJ2-1|TRBV9|TRBD1
TGTGCCAGCAGCGCGAGGGGACAGGATGGACCCTACAATGAGCAGTTCTTC
CASSARGQDGPYNEQFF
>-|TRBJ2-5|TRBV6-1|TRBD1
TGTGCCAGCAGCGGGACAGGTCGTCAAGAGACCCAGTACTTC
CASSGTGRQETQYF
>-|TRBJ2-7|TRBV2|-
TGTGCCAGTTGCCAGAGAGGCCGAAGTAGCGAGCAGTACTTC
CASCQRGRSSEQYF
>-|TRBJ2-4|TRBV6-6|TRBD1
TGTGCCAGCAGTTCAAGGACAGGGGGCATTCAGTACTTC
CASSSRTGGIQYF
>-|TRBJ2-3|TRBV5-1|TRBD1
TGCGCCAGCAGCTTCGGACAGGGGCCAGATACGCAGTATTTT
CASSFGQGPDTQYF
>-|TRBJ1-6|TRBV5-1|TRBD1
TGCGCCAGCAGCTCCCCCGGACAGGGGAATTCACCCCTCCACTTT
CASSSPGQGNSPLHF
>-|TRBJ2-2|TRBV14|TRBD2
TGTGCCAGGACCTCCGGACTAGCGGAGCCGAACACCGGGGAGCTGTTTTTT
CARTSGLAEPNTGELFF
>-|TRBJ2-7|TRBV19|TRBD1
TGTGCCAGTAGCCAGGGACAGGTGGGAGGCGAGCAGTACTTC
CASSQGQVGGEQYF
>-|TRBJ2-1|TRBV19|TRBD2
TGTGCCAGTGGCGCAGCGGGGGGGAAATACAATGAGCAGTTCTTC
CASGAAGGKYNEQFF
>once|TRBJ1-1|TRBV19|TRBD1
TGTGCCAGTCGCCCCGGGACAGGGAGGAGCACTGAAGCTTTCTTT
CASRPGTGRSTEAFF
>few|TRBJ2-7|TRBV2|-
TGTGCCAGCAGGGGAGACGAGCAGTACTTC
CASRGDEQYF
>few|TRBJ2-7|TRBV13|-
TGTGCCAGCAGCTTAGGCGGGTACGAGCAGTACTTC
CASSLGGYEQYF
>few|TRBJ1-5|TRBV7-9|-
TGTGCCAGCAGCCAATTGACGGGTCGCAATCAGCCCCAGCATTTT
CASSQLTGRNQPQHF
>-|TRBJ2-3|TRBV7-2|TRBD1
TGTGCCAGCAGCCTGACAGGGGGCATTGATACGCAGTATTTT
CASSLTGGIDTQYF
>-|TRBJ2-7|TRBV5-6|-
TGTGCCAGCAGCATACTTCGACAGGCTACCTACGAGCAGTACTTC
CASSILRQATYEQYF
>-|TRBJ2-3|TRBV9|-
TGTGCCAGCAGCGTAGGTCCAGGGGTCTTCTCAGATACGCAGTATTTT
CASSVGPGVFSDTQYF
>-|TRBJ2-3|TRBV9|TRBD1
TGTGCCAGCAGCGTAGAGGGGGCCCCAGATACGCAGTATTTT
CASSVEGAPDTQYF
>-|TRBJ2-3|TRBV30|-
TGTGCCTGGAGTGGACAGACGGATACGCAGTATTTT
CAWSGQTDTQYF
>-|TRBJ2-5|TRBV5-1|TRBD2
TGCGCCAGCAGCCTTAGCGGGGGGACCCAAGAGACCCAGTACTTC
CASSLSGGTQETQYF
>-|TRBJ1-2|TRBV28|TRBD1
TGTGCCAGCGTCATTCCGGGACAGGGGCGACGTGGCTACACCTTC
CASVIPGQGRRGYTF
>once|TRBJ2-7|TRBV10-3|TRBD2
TGTGCCATCAGGGAGCCCGGGAGGGGGTCATCCTACGAGCAGTACTTC
CAIREPGRGSSYEQYF
>-|TRBJ1-2|TRBV4-2|-
TGTGCCAGCCTAGGACAGAACTATGGCTACACCTTC
CASLGQNYGYTF
>few|TRBJ2-5|TRBV7-2|-
TGTGCCAGCAGCTCCCCTCCCCAGACCCAGTACTTC
CASSSPPQTQYF
>-|TRBJ1-5|TRBV7-3|-
TGTGCCAGCAGCTTAGCGGGGCCCGGACAGCCCCAGCATTTT
CASSLAGPGQPQHF
>-|TRBJ2-7|TRBV25-1|-
TGTGCCAGCAGTGAGTCGGCGGCAGGGAAGATGTACGAGCAGTACTTT
CASSESAAGKMYEQYF
>-|TRBJ1-6|TRBV23-1|TRBD1
TGCGCCAGCAGTCATTCCCCGACAGGGGTGTATAATTCACCCCTCCACTTT
CASSHSPTGVYNSPLHF
>-|TRBJ1-1|TRBV5-1|TRBD1
TGCGCCAGCAGCCTGACAGGGGAATTCGAAGCTTTCTTT
CASSLTGEFEAFF
>-|TRBJ2-7|TRBV28|TRBD2
TGTGCCAGCAGTTGGACTAGCGGGGGGGCTGATCACGAGCAGTACTTC
CASSWTSGGADHEQYF
>-|TRBJ2-1|TRBV9|-
TGTGCCAGCAGCGTAAGGGGTGAGCAGTTCTTC
CASSVRGEQFF
>-|TRBJ2-5|TRBV29-1|TRBD1
TGCAGCGTTGAAGCCCCGGACAGGGCAGAGCAGTACTTC
CSVEAPDRAEQYF
>-|TRBJ1-1|TRBV7-9|-
TGTTCCAGCAGCCTTCCAGTGAACACTGAAGCTTTCTTT
CSSSLPVNTEAFF
>few|TRBJ2-3|TRBV10-3|-
TGTGCCATCAGCCGTGGACAGGGCGGGGGGGGAACAGATACGCAGTATTTT
CAISRGQGGGGTDTQYF
>-|TRBJ2-1|TRBV7-6|-
TGTGCCAGCAGCGTAACTAGTCTTGACGAGCAGTTCTTC
CASSVTSLDEQFF
>-|TRBJ1-1|TRBV7-9|-
TGTTCCAGCAGAAGAGGGGGGGCTGAAGCTTTCTTT
CSSRRGGAEAFF
>-|TRBJ2-7|TRBV27|-
TGTGCCAGCAGTTTTATCCCCCCGGGGAAATACGAGCAGTACTTC
CASSFIPPGKYEQYF
>-|TRBJ2-1|TRBV27|-
TGTGCCAGCAGTTTAGCCGGGGGGCGGTACAATGAGCAGTTCTTC
CASSLAGGRYNEQFF
>-|TRBJ2-5|TRBV5-4|TRBD2
TGTGCCAGCAGCTTCTGGGGGGGGGAGACCCAGTACTTC
CASSFWGGETQYF
>-|TRBJ2-1|TRBV7-6|TRBD2
TGTGCCAGCAGCTTAAATCCGCTAGCGGGAGTAGGCAATGAGCAGTTCTTC
CASSLNPLAGVGNEQFF
>-|TRBJ1-4|TRBV10-2|TRBD1
TGCGCCAGCAGTGAGGGGGACAGGGGGCTTGGAGAAAAACTGTTTTTT
CASSEGDRGLGEKLFF
>-|TRBJ2-7|TRBV7-3|TRBD2
TGTGCCAGCAGCTTCACCCTGGGGGGACTAAGGAGGCCCGAGCAGTACTTC
CASSFTLGGLRRPEQYF
>-|TRBJ2-2|TRBV5-1|TRBD2
TGCGCCAGCAGCTGGTCGACTAGCGGGGGGGCCGGGGAGCTGTTTTTT
CASSWSTSGGAGELFF
>-|TRBJ2-1|TRBV12-5|-
TGTGCTAGTGGGCGTGGGGGGAATGAGCAGTTCTTC
CASGRGGNEQFF
>-|TRBJ1-5|TRBV6-6|-
TGTGCCAGCAGTTACGAGAACAGGGAAGGGCCCCAGCATTTT
CASSYENREGPQHF
>-|TRBJ2-1|TRBV7-9|TRBD2
TGTGCCAGCAGCTCCCTAGCGGGAGGTACCCATGAGCAGTTCTTC
CASSSLAGGTHEQFF
>-|TRBJ2-1|TRBV7-2|TRBD2
TGTGCCAGCAGCTTAGAGAGCGGGAGAACAAGTTTCTTC
CASSLESGRTSFF
>-|TRBJ2-2|TRBV9|-
TGTGCCAGCAGCTCGCAGGCGTCGAACACCGGGGAGCTGTTTTTT
CASSSQASNTGELFF
>-|TRBJ2-3|TRBV19|-
TGTGCCAGTAGAACGACGGGAACAGATACGCAGTATTTT
CASRTTGTDTQYF